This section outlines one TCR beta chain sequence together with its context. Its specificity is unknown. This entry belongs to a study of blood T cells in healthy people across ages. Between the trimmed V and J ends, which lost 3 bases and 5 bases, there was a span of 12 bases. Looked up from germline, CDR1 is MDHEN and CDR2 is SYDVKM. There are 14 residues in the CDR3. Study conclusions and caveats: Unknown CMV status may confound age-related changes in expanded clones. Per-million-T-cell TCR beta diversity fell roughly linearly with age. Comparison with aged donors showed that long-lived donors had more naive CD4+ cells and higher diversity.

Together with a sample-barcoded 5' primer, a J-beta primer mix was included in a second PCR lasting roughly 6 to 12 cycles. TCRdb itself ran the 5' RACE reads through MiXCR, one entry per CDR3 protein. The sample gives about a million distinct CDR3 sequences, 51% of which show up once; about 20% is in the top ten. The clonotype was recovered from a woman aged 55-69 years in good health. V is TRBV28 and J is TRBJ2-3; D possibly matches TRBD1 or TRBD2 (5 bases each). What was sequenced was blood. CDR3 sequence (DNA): TGTGCCAGCAGTTTTCTCGAGGGGATAGATACGCAGTATTTT. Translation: CASSFLEGIDTQYF.